Sequencing of this TCR delta chain was carried out in a study of γδ T cells in repeated Plasmodium falciparum infection. Whole-study results and caveats: Malian children's Vdelta2-negative repertoires appeared more expanded and less diverse than Australians'. Repeated controlled infections reportedly drove waves of new clonotype selection in Vdelta2-negative, mostly Vdelta1+, gammadelta repertoires.

This clone was observed many times. Its antigen remains unknown. The protein given by TCRdb reflects a much larger clone and differs at residue 7 from this DNA's translation, likely from a read error; the protein shown is the DNA's translation. The trim removed 5 bases at V and 1 base at J, leaving 21 bases unmatched. The CDR3 extends over 21 amino acids. The germline V gene has CDR1 TSWWSYY and CDR2 QGS. TCRdb reprocessed the multiplex PCR reads through CATT. Of about 57,000 delta-chain clones in the sample, around 1.8% are singletons; the top ten hold approximately 15%. Bulk repertoires came from Vgamma9/Vdelta2+ or Vdelta2-negative gammadelta T cells flow-sorted from PBMC.

Material: gamma-delta T cells from blood. This TCR derives from a pool of human donors (malaria-infected and uninfected, not separated). The chain is built from TRDV1 and TRDJ1, with 11 bases identical to TRDD3. CDR3 coding DNA: TGTGCTCTTGGGCTAACCCTCCTACCCGTACTGGGGGATAATCCCACCGATAAACTCATCTTT. Translating gives CALGLTLLPVLGDNPTDKLIF.